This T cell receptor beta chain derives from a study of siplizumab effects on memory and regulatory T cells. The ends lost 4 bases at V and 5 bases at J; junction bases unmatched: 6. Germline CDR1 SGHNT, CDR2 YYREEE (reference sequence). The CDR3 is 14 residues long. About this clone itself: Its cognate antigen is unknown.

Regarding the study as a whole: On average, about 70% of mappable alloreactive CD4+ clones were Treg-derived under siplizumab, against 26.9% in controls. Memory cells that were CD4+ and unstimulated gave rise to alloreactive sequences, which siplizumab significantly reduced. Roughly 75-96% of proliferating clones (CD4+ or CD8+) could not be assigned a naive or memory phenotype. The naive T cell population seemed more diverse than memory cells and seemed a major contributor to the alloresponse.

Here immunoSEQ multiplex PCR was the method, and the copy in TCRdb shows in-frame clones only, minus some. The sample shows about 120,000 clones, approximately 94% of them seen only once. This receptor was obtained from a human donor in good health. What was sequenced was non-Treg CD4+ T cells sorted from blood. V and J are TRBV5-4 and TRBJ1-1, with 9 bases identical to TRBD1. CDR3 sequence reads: CASSPQGAETEAFF. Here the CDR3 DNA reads TGTGCCAGCAGCCCACAGGGGGCAGAAACTGAAGCTTTCTTT.